This section outlines one T cell receptor beta chain sequence together with its context. Germline V gives CDR1 SGHDT, CDR2 YYEEEE. The length of the CDR3 is 13 residues. With 0 bases removed from V and 8 bases from J, the gap between germline ends came to 9 bases. The data were obtained in a study of blood T cell repertoires in COVID-19. Study at large: Samples came from the United States, Italy and Spain, spanning acute and convalescent COVID-19. The analysed material was cDNA or gDNA that came from T cells, B-cell-depleted T cells, or PBMCs.

Study processing details: Nucleated cell counts were estimated from reference gene primer amplification. The assay was immunoSEQ multiplex PCR, and TCRdb's table has in-frame clones only and misses some. V, J and clone size were drawn from that table, and D and trimming were deduced from the DNA. Altogether 250,000 to 350,000 clones are present, more than 70% being singletons, with the ten largest covering approximately 7.2%. The origin of this receptor is a woman aged 30 to 39 who had recovered from COVID-19. The chain combines TRBV5-6 with TRBJ2-1; D unclear. The sequenced sample was peripheral blood. The CDR3 nucleotides read TGTGCCAGCAGCTTGGAGTTAGCCTATGAGCAGTTCTTC. It encodes CASSLELAYEQFF.